This TCR beta chain is drawn from a study of shared clonotypes between healthy human individuals. Study summary: Participating donors consisted of two women and a few men aged 18 to 49.

TCRdb's copy holds only in-frame clones and misses some; the assay was immunoSEQ multiplex PCR. The sample yields a few million clones, 85% to 95% seen once. The germline V gene encodes CDR1 MNHEY and CDR2 SMNVEV (reference sequence). The CDR3 spans 16 residues. Trimming removed 3 bases at V and 0 bases at J, with 12 bases between. CD4+ cells were split into CD45RA+ naive and CD45RA-negative memory subsets. Sequencing was performed on naive CD4+ T cells from PBMCs. Described subset: CD45RA+ positively selected. The rearrangement links TRBV27 to TRBJ1-5, with D hard to call. The TCR originated in a man aged 18 to 30 in good health. Some clones in this sample may be carry-over from other donors' samples. CDR3 protein: CASSFTPGNSNQPQHF. DNA of the CDR3: TGTGCCAGCAGTTTTACACCGGGTAATAGCAATCAGCCCCAGCATTTT.